The 23 T cell receptor beta chains below all came from one sample that was sequenced in a study of blood T cell repertoires in COVID-19. Profiled with immunoSEQ multiplex PCR; TCRdb holds only in-frame clones, not every one. The sample lists about 70,000 clones, 77% occurring once. The sequenced sample consisted of peripheral blood. The receptors were gathered from a human donor in a cohort sampled during active COVID-19.

DNA for the CDR3: TGTGCCAGCAGTTTGGGAGGGGCCAAAAACATTCAGTACTTC. It yields the protein CASSLGGAKNIQYF. This chain links TRBV6-2 or TRBV6-3 with TRBJ2-4, with 7 positions matching TRBD2. CDR1 and CDR2 (germline): MNHEY, SVGEGT. V gave up 4 bases and J gave up 1 base; unmatched junction bases: 1. The CDR3 has 14 residues.

The chain joins TRBV2 to TRBJ1-5; the match to TRBD1 covers 7 bases. The length of the CDR3 is 14 residues. The germline V gene encodes CDR1 SNHLY and CDR2 FYNNEI. V shed 8 bases, J shed 0 bases, and the junction held 4 bases outside the gene matches. The CDR3 sequence: CASRDSYSNQPQHF. DNA of the CDR3: TGTGCCAGCCGGGACAGCTATAGCAATCAGCCCCAGCATTTT.

This chain joins TRBV18 and TRBJ2-2, with 7 bases aligning to TRBD1. The CDR3 totals 15 residues. Germline CDR1 KGHSH, CDR2 LQKENI. V shed 1 base and J 5 bases; nucleotides not matched to a gene: 4. This CDR3 reads CASSPQGGATGELFF. The CDR3 region has the DNA TGTGCCAGCTCACCACAAGGGGGCGCGACCGGGGAGCTGTTTTTT.

The chain carries TRBV29-1 and TRBJ2-3; TRBD1 matches 9 bases. The V gene end was trimmed by 7 bases and the J gene end by 2 bases; junction bases not matched to a gene: 10. CDR1 and CDR2 from the germline V gene are SQVTM and ANQGSEA. The CDR3 contains 15 residues. CDR3 nucleotide sequence: TGCAGCGCTGGTAGAGGACAGGGGTACACAGATACGCAGTATTTT. This sequence encodes CSAGRGQGYTDTQYF.

V and J are TRBV27 and TRBJ2-2, with no clear D. V lost 2 bases and J lost 8, with 21 bases in between. Germline values: CDR1 MNHEY, CDR2 SMNVEV (reference sequence). The CDR3 consists of 17 residues. The CDR3 loop is CASSLQVMSYERGELFF. CDR3 DNA sequence: TGTGCCAGCAGTTTACAAGTTATGTCCTACGAGAGGGGGGAGCTGTTTTTT.

In this sample, this clone turned up once. The chain is built from TRBV12-3 or TRBV12-4 and TRBJ2-3; D might be TRBD2 (5 bases). Trimming left V 7 bases short and J 1 base short, with 9 bases between. This CDR3 comprises 13 residues. The CDR3 reads CASIRERTDTQYF. CDR3 DNA sequence: TGTGCCAGCATCCGGGAACGCACAGATACGCAGTATTTT.

The chain links TRBV19 to TRBJ1-2; the D gene is possibly TRBD1 (6 bases). V was pared by 8 bases and J by 2 bases, with 9 bases between. CDR3 length equals 12 residues. Germline lookup yields CDR1 LNHDA and CDR2 SQIVND (reference sequence). CDR3 protein: CASSDSNYGYTF. The CDR3 coding sequence is TGTGCCAGTTCGGACAGCAACTATGGCTACACCTTC.

The gene calls are TRBV28 and TRBJ2-7; 7 positions match TRBD1. The junction had 2 bases not matched to a gene; V was cut back by 0 bases and J by 3 bases. Germline V CDR1 and CDR2: MDHEN, SYDVKM. The CDR3 sequence is 14 residues long. The CDR3 coding sequence is TGTGCCAGCAGTTTATGGGACAGGATCTACGAGCAGTACTTC. This sequence encodes CASSLWDRIYEQYF.

The genes are TRBV6-5 and TRBJ2-7, with D hard to call. Looked up from germline, CDR1 is MNHEY and CDR2 is SVGAGI. The germline V and J ends were trimmed by 0 bases and 2 bases, with 14 bases remaining between them. The CDR3 totals 16 residues. Here the CDR3 reads CASSYSSARSPYEQYF. CDR3 sequence (DNA): TGTGCCAGCAGTTACTCAAGCGCGAGGTCGCCCTACGAGCAGTACTTC.

This sequence joins TRBV19 and TRBJ1-2; possibly TRBD1 for D (5 bases). The CDR3 totals 13 residues. The germline gives CDR1 LNHDA, CDR2 SQIVND (reference sequence). V was pared by 8 bases and J by 4 bases, with 14 bases between. CDR3 bases: TGTGCCAGTGGCCAGGGTTTACTCTATGGCTACACCTTC. Its translation is CASGQGLLYGYTF.

The V call is TRBV6-6, the J call TRBJ2-5; 11 bases fit TRBD1. This CDR3 region has 14 residues. V gave up 6 bases and J gave up 5 bases; unmatched junction bases: 5. CDR1 is MNHNY and CDR2 is SVGAGI in the germline V gene (reference sequence). The CDR3 sequence is CASRGTGGTETQYF. The CDR3 bases are TGTGCCAGCAGGGGGACAGGGGGGACGGAGACCCAGTACTTC.

CDR3 protein: CASRRGSYSYNEQFF. As DNA, the CDR3 is TGTGCCAGCAGGCGGGGCAGCTACTCCTACAATGAGCAGTTCTTC. V gene TRBV6-5 combines with J gene TRBJ2-1, with a tentative D call TRBD2 (6 bases). V lost 6 bases to trimming and J lost 0 bases, with 12 bases between them. In germline, CDR1 is MNHEY, CDR2 SVGAGI. This CDR3 has 15 residues.

The chain joins TRBV28 to TRBJ1-3, with a weak D call TRBD1 (5 bases). Germline CDR1 MDHEN, CDR2 SYDVKM. The CDR3 runs 14 residues. The germline V and J ends were trimmed by 7 bases and 4 bases, with 14 bases remaining between them. The CDR3 region is CASTDSRSGNTIYF. The CDR3 DNA sequence: TGTGCCAGCACCGACAGCAGGTCAGGAAACACCATATATTTT.

This clone appeared a single time. This chain connects TRBV10-3 to TRBJ2-1; 8 bases are shared with TRBD2. V dropped 3 bases and J dropped 14; count of bases not matched to a gene: 9. Germline CDR1 ENHRY, CDR2 SYGVKD. This CDR3 has 13 amino acids. CDR3 nucleotides: TGTGCCATCAGTGAAACGGGGGGGGTCGGTAAGTTCTTC. As protein: CAISETGGVGKFF.

The gene calls are TRBV7-9 and TRBJ1-4; 8 bases fit TRBD1. Germline V gene lookup returns CDR1 SEHNR and CDR2 FQNEAQ (reference sequence). The ends lost 4 bases at V and 7 bases at J; junction bases unmatched: 2. The length of the CDR3 is 13 residues. The CDR3 here is CASSSGGFEKLFF. The CDR3 DNA follows: TGTGCCAGCAGCTCAGGGGGCTTTGAAAAACTGTTTTTT.

The DNA of the CDR3 is TGTGCCAGCAGCTTCAGTAGCGGCTCCGAGCAGTACTTC. Its translation is CASSFSSGSEQYF. The V gene is TRBV7-9, the J gene TRBJ2-7; perhaps TRBD2 as D (6 bases). The CDR3 totals 13 residues. Trimming took 3 bases from V and 6 from J, leaving 12 bases between them. Germline lookup yields CDR1 SEHNR and CDR2 FQNEAQ (reference sequence).

The V and J genes are TRBV3-1 (or the pseudogene TRBV3-2) and TRBJ2-7; 8 bases align to TRBD1. CDR3 length: 14 amino acids. Germline CDR1 LGHDT, CDR2 YNNKEL (reference sequence). V dropped 3 bases and J dropped 3; count of bases not matched to a gene: 4. CDR3 in amino acids: CASSHGQGNYEQYF. The CDR3 region has the DNA TGTGCCAGCAGCCACGGACAGGGCAACTACGAGCAGTACTTC.

V usage is TRBV5-1 and J usage is TRBJ1-1, with D maybe TRBD1 (6 bases). The germline V and J ends were trimmed by 3 bases and 1 base, with 19 bases remaining between them. This CDR3 spans 17 amino acids. Germline CDR1 SGHRS, CDR2 YFSETQ. CDR3 residues: CASSSQDSHGENTEAFF. For the CDR3, the DNA is TGCGCCAGCAGCTCCCAGGACAGCCACGGGGAGAACACTGAAGCTTTCTTT.

The chain's CDR3 is CASRRGTGPQETQYF. CDR3 in DNA: TGTGCCAGCCGCCGAGGGACAGGGCCACAAGAGACCCAGTACTTC. The V gene is TRBV25-1, the J gene TRBJ2-5; 9 nucleotides line up with TRBD1. Trimming removed 8 bases from V and 2 bases from J; junction bases left unmatched: 9. Germline V gene data show CDR1 as MGHDK and CDR2 as SYGVNS. The CDR3 is made up of 15 amino acids.

The V and J genes are TRBV18 and TRBJ2-7; D may be TRBD1 (7 bases). CDR3 length: 16 amino acids. CDR1 KGHSH and CDR2 LQKENI come from the germline V gene. Deletions cut 3 bases from V and 0 bases from J, with 15 bases between. CDR3 sequence reads: CASSPQAGQSSYEQYF. The CDR3 DNA reads TGTGCCAGCTCACCGCAGGCGGGACAGAGCTCCTACGAGCAGTACTTC.

V usage is TRBV7-9 and J usage is TRBJ2-5, with 7 bases lining up with TRBD1. In germline, CDR1 is SEHNR, CDR2 FQNEAQ (reference sequence). J was trimmed by 5 bases and V by 8 bases; bases with no gene match: 5. The length of the CDR3 is 12 residues. CDR3 bases: TGTGCCAGCGGCGACAGGGTCGAGACCCAGTACTTC. Protein: CASGDRVETQYF.

The chain links TRBV28 to TRBJ1-2; the D gene is possibly TRBD1 (5 bases). The CDR3 has 12 amino acids. With 6 bases removed from V and 4 bases from J, the gap between germline ends came to 9 bases. Germline V lookup: CDR1 MDHEN, CDR2 SYDVKM. Here the CDR3 reads CASSRGLYGYTF. The DNA of the CDR3 is TGTGCCAGCAGCCGGGGACTCTATGGCTACACCTTC.

The chain carries TRBV5-4 and TRBJ2-1; TRBD1 agrees at 7 bases. Germline CDR1 and CDR2: SGHNT and YYREEE (reference sequence). The CDR3 has 13 residues. V lost 5 bases to trimming and J lost 6 bases; unmatched junction nucleotides: 5. The CDR3 region is CASRDRVVNEQFF. In nucleotides, the CDR3 is TGTGCCAGCAGAGACAGGGTAGTCAATGAGCAGTTCTTC. The variable domain in full, completed from reference TRBV5-4 and TRBJ2-1, reads ETGVTQSPTHLIKTRGQQVTLRCSSQSGHNTVSWYQQALGQGPQFIFQYYREEENGRGNFPPRFSGLQFPNYSSELNVNALELDDSALYLCASRDRVVNEQFFGPGTRLTVL.